This is a list of T cell receptor beta chains from one sample in a study of cytomegalovirus exposure and HLA in healthy donors. Produced via immunoSEQ multiplex PCR; TCRdb's table is partial and in-frame only. The table lists 110,000 to 150,000 clones. The sequenced material came from PBMCs. The receptor set was obtained from a man aged 35 to 55 in good health and CMV-seronegative. CDR3s include the opening cysteine and the closing phenylalanine or tryptophan. Each record gives: J gene, V gene, D gene, CDR3 protein, CDR3 DNA. D genes are given only for firm matches.

J gene: TRBJ2-7; V gene: TRBV6-1; D gene: NA; CDR3 protein: CASNERGTYEQYF; CDR3 DNA: TGTGCCAGCAATGAACGGGGAACCTACGAGCAGTACTTC
J gene: TRBJ2-5; V gene: TRBV7-2; D gene: TRBD1; CDR3 protein: CASSSSGTGVETQYF; CDR3 DNA: TGTGCCAGCAGCTCGAGCGGGACAGGGGTGGAGACCCAGTACTTC
J gene: TRBJ2-7; V gene: TRBV6-5; D gene: TRBD1; CDR3 protein: CASSYSAGGLREQYF; CDR3 DNA: TGTGCCAGCAGTTACTCGGCAGGGGGCTTGCGCGAGCAGTACTTC
J gene: TRBJ2-7; V gene: TRBV7-2; D gene: NA; CDR3 protein: CASSSLGRGEQYF; CDR3 DNA: TGTGCCAGCAGCTCGCTCGGGAGAGGCGAGCAGTACTTC
J gene: TRBJ1-2; V gene: TRBV5-4; D gene: TRBD1; CDR3 protein: CASSRDRGRFYGYTF; CDR3 DNA: TGTGCCAGCAGCAGGGACAGGGGAAGGTTCTATGGCTACACCTTC
J gene: TRBJ1-6; V gene: TRBV28; D gene: NA; CDR3 protein: CASFSPPGGPLHF; CDR3 DNA: TGTGCCAGCTTCTCCCCTCCGGGAGGGCCCCTCCACTTT
J gene: TRBJ2-7; V gene: TRBV5-5; D gene: TRBD1; CDR3 protein: CASSGQGGAYEQYF; CDR3 DNA: TGTGCCAGCAGCGGACAGGGGGGTGCCTACGAGCAGTACTTC
J gene: TRBJ2-7; V gene: TRBV28; D gene: TRBD2; CDR3 protein: CASNRLAGGPSSYEQYF; CDR3 DNA: TGTGCCAGCAATAGGCTAGCGGGGGGTCCTAGCTCCTACGAGCAGTACTTC
J gene: TRBJ2-7; V gene: TRBV11-2; D gene: NA; CDR3 protein: CASSLDPQGEQYF; CDR3 DNA: TGTGCCAGCAGCTTAGATCCACAGGGCGAGCAGTACTTC
J gene: TRBJ2-2; V gene: TRBV25-1; D gene: NA; CDR3 protein: CASSDGQTEYTGELFF; CDR3 DNA: TGTGCCAGCAGTGACGGACAGACGGAATACACCGGGGAGCTGTTTTTT
J gene: TRBJ2-5; V gene: TRBV7-2; D gene: NA; CDR3 protein: CASSQREVQVETQYF; CDR3 DNA: TGTGCCAGCAGCCAAAGAGAGGTACAGGTTGAGACCCAGTACTTC
J gene: TRBJ1-2; V gene: TRBV19; D gene: TRBD1; CDR3 protein: CASSMGDRSGYTF; CDR3 DNA: TGTGCCAGTAGTATGGGGGACAGGTCTGGCTACACCTTC
J gene: TRBJ2-3; V gene: TRBV28; D gene: NA; CDR3 protein: CASSGGGGPRTDTQYF; CDR3 DNA: TGTGCCAGCAGTGGGGGGGGCGGGCCCCGCACAGATACGCAGTATTTT
J gene: TRBJ2-3; V gene: TRBV11-1; D gene: TRBD2; CDR3 protein: CASSTGTSVRTDTQYF; CDR3 DNA: TGTGCCAGCAGCACAGGGACTAGTGTTCGCACAGATACGCAGTATTTT
J gene: TRBJ1-1; V gene: TRBV6-6; D gene: NA; CDR3 protein: CASSYPERPGNTEAFF; CDR3 DNA: TGTGCCAGCAGTTACCCCGAACGTCCCGGGAACACTGAAGCTTTCTTT
J gene: TRBJ2-2; V gene: TRBV2; D gene: TRBD1; CDR3 protein: CASRGTGAGSGELFF; CDR3 DNA: TGTGCCAGCAGGGGGACAGGGGCTGGGTCCGGGGAGCTGTTTTTT
J gene: TRBJ1-2; V gene: TRBV2; D gene: TRBD1; CDR3 protein: CASSTGTGGFHGYTF; CDR3 DNA: TGTGCCAGCAGTACCGGGACAGGGGGCTTTCATGGCTACACCTTC
J gene: TRBJ2-2; V gene: TRBV5-4; D gene: NA; CDR3 protein: CASSFGVPNTGELFF; CDR3 DNA: TGTGCCAGCAGCTTCGGGGTCCCGAACACCGGGGAGCTGTTTTTT
J gene: TRBJ2-5; V gene: TRBV10-3; D gene: NA; CDR3 protein: CAISESSHAQYF; CDR3 DNA: TGTGCCATCAGTGAGTCTAGCCATGCGCAGTACTTC
J gene: TRBJ1-5; V gene: TRBV6-5; D gene: NA; CDR3 protein: CASMRGGWDQPQHF; CDR3 DNA: TGTGCCAGCATGCGTGGGGGCTGGGATCAGCCCCAGCATTTT
J gene: TRBJ2-1; V gene: TRBV7-3; D gene: NA; CDR3 protein: CASSLREYNEQFF; CDR3 DNA: TGTGCCAGCAGCTTAAGAGAGTACAATGAGCAGTTCTTC
J gene: TRBJ2-2; V gene: TRBV18; D gene: TRBD1; CDR3 protein: CASSPNRGPGELFF; CDR3 DNA: TGTGCCAGCTCACCAAATAGGGGGCCCGGGGAGCTGTTTTTT
J gene: TRBJ1-2; V gene: TRBV6-1; D gene: TRBD1; CDR3 protein: CASTPRDRGGYTF; CDR3 DNA: TGTGCCAGCACCCCCCGGGACAGGGGTGGCTACACCTTC
J gene: TRBJ1-5; V gene: TRBV29-1; D gene: TRBD1; CDR3 protein: CSVGGQDPRDPGQPQHF; CDR3 DNA: TGCAGCGTCGGAGGACAGGACCCTAGGGATCCCGGGCAGCCCCAGCATTTT
J gene: TRBJ2-7; V gene: TRBV7-2; D gene: TRBD2; CDR3 protein: CASSQQGLDNEQYF; CDR3 DNA: TGTGCCAGCAGCCAACAGGGACTAGATAACGAGCAGTACTTC
J gene: TRBJ2-7; V gene: TRBV2; D gene: NA; CDR3 protein: CASWDIVSYEQYF; CDR3 DNA: TGTGCCAGCTGGGACATTGTTTCCTACGAGCAGTACTTC
J gene: TRBJ1-6; V gene: TRBV13; D gene: NA; CDR3 protein: CASSLEAQGDNSPLHF; CDR3 DNA: TGTGCCAGCAGCTTAGAGGCACAGGGAGATAATTCACCCCTCCACTTT
J gene: TRBJ1-2; V gene: TRBV2; D gene: NA; CDR3 protein: CASSEGRADYGYTF; CDR3 DNA: TGTGCCAGCAGTGAAGGGAGGGCAGACTATGGCTACACCTTC
J gene: TRBJ1-2; V gene: TRBV28; D gene: NA; CDR3 protein: CASSSTPNYGYTF; CDR3 DNA: TGTGCCAGCAGCTCGACACCTAACTATGGCTACACCTTC